The rows below give T cell receptor beta chains drawn from one sample of a study of blood T cells in healthy people across ages. TCRdb itself ran the 5' RACE reads through MiXCR, one entry per CDR3 protein. Of fewer than 1,000,000 distinct CDR3 sequences detected, about 46% appear once; the ten largest clones hold roughly 20%. The sequenced sample was blood. These receptors were obtained from a man older than 75 in good health. Each CDR3 is given with its conserved first and last residue. The order of the fields is J gene, clone size, V gene, D gene, CDR3 DNA, CDR3 protein. D genes are given only for firm matches. Clone size is given for some rows only: seen once, a few or many times, or a class if the clone is expanded.

TRBJ2-7 many TRBV15 TRBD2 TGTGCCACCAGCAAGATACTAGCGGGAGGTAACTACGAGCAGTACTTC CATSKILAGGNYEQYF
TRBJ2-7 many TRBV4-3 TRBD2 TGCGCCAGCAGCCAAGATCCTAGCGGCAGTGGGGAGCAGTACTTC CASSQDPSGSGEQYF
TRBJ2-7 - TRBV4-1 - TGCGCCAGCAGCCCAGGAGGAGGGCGCTACGAGCAGTACTTC CASSPGGGRYEQYF
TRBJ2-5 - TRBV20-1 - TGCAGTGCTAGCGGGCTAGGGGGAAAGACCCAGTACTTC CSASGLGGKTQYF
TRBJ2-7 - TRBV20-1 TRBD2 TGCAGTGCTAGAATAAGCGGGAGTAGCTGCGAGCAGTACTTC CSARISGSSCEQYF
TRBJ2-3 - TRBV7-2 TRBD2 TGTGCCAGCAGCTTTGCGGGAGGGACGTTTGAGACGCAGTATTTT CASSFAGGTFETQYF
TRBJ2-7 - TRBV4-1 TRBD1 TGCGCCAGCAGCCAACTGGGACAGGGTACCTACGAGCAGTACTTC CASSQLGQGTYEQYF
TRBJ2-7 - TRBV7-9 - TGTGCCAGCAGCTTAGAGGTTGGGGTAACCTACGAGCAGTACTTC CASSLEVGVTYEQYF
TRBJ2-3 - TRBV29-1 - TGCAGCGTTACGAGGCAGGTATCTAGCACAGATACGCAGTATTTT CSVTRQVSSTDTQYF
TRBJ2-7 - TRBV6-6 - TGTGCCAGCAAGACACATGGAACCTACGAGCAGTACTTC CASKTHGTYEQYF
TRBJ2-5 - TRBV7-2 TRBD2 TGTGCCAGCAGCCTTCTAGCGGGGAACAATGAGCAGTACTTC CASSLLAGNNEQYF
TRBJ2-5 few TRBV18 - TGTGCCAGCTCACCTACGACAGGTTTGGAGACCCAGTACTTC CASSPTTGLETQYF
TRBJ2-3 - TRBV7-9 - TGTGCCAGCAGCTTATACGGTTCGGGAACAGATACGCAGTATTTT CASSLYGSGTDTQYF
TRBJ2-3 - TRBV24-1 TRBD1 TGTGCCACCAGCCTGGACAGGGGGTCTAGCACAGATACGCAGTATTTT CATSLDRGSSTDTQYF
TRBJ2-1 - TRBV20-1 - TGCAGTGCTAGGAGACAGCAACACAATGAGCAGTTCTTC CSARRQQHNEQFF
TRBJ2-7 - TRBV20-1 - TGCAGTGCGGAAGGAGGGGGCCGTTTTTCCAACGAGCAGTACTTC CSAEGGGRFSNEQYF
TRBJ2-5 few TRBV29-1 TRBD2 TGCAGCGCCCAAACTAGCGGCCAAGAGACCCAGTACTTC CSAQTSGQETQYF
TRBJ1-1 - TRBV12-3/TRBV12-4 TRBD1 TGTGCCAGCAGCGGACAGGGGAGGACTGAAGCTTTCTTT CASSGQGRTEAFF
TRBJ1-1 - TRBV12-3/TRBV12-4 - TGTGCCAGCAGTTTAAATGGTGACACTGAAGCTTTCTTT CASSLNGDTEAFF
TRBJ2-3 few TRBV9 - TGTGCCAGCAGCCTCGAAGGAGGGGGGACGCAGTATTTT CASSLEGGGTQYF
TRBJ2-7 once TRBV5-5 TRBD1 TGTGCCAGCAACGGGGGCCCAGGGACAGGGTCTCGAAGTTGGTCCTACAATGAGCAGTACTTC CASNGGPGTGSRSWSYNEQYF
TRBJ2-5 few TRBV24-1 - TGTGCCACCAGTGATTTTGGCCTCTCCGGGGCAGAGACCCAGTACTTC CATSDFGLSGAETQYF
TRBJ2-1 few TRBV30 TRBD2 TGTGCCTGGAGTTTAGGACTAGCGGGAGACAATGAGCAGTTCTTC CAWSLGLAGDNEQFF
TRBJ2-6 - TRBV7-3 - TGTGCCAGCAGCTTTATGGGTTCTGGGGCCAACGTCCTGACTTTC CASSFMGSGANVLTF
TRBJ2-1 many TRBV7-2 - TGTGCCAGCAACCTGAACAGGGCCCACAATGAGCAGTTCTTC CASNLNRAHNEQFF
TRBJ1-2 - TRBV28 TRBD1 TGTGCCAGCAGTTTACCCAAACGGACAGGGGGTGGCTACACCTTC CASSLPKRTGGGYTF
TRBJ2-2 - TRBV27 TRBD2 TGTGCCAGCAGTCCTTGGCCTAGCGGGAGTGGTGGCACCGGGGAGCTGTTTTTT CASSPWPSGSGGTGELFF
TRBJ1-1 few TRBV12-3/TRBV12-4 - TGTGCCAGCAACTGGGGCGGCGGTGGGGACACTGAAGCTTTCTTT CASNWGGGGDTEAFF
TRBJ2-7 - TRBV29-1 TRBD2 TGCAGCGTGGGACTAGCGGGGTCCAGCTCCTACGAGCAGTACTTC CSVGLAGSSSYEQYF
TRBJ2-7 - TRBV4-3 TRBD2 TGCGCCAGCAGCCAAGATCCGACTAGCGGGAGGTCGATTCAGTACTTC CASSQDPTSGRSIQYF
TRBJ2-1 - TRBV12-3/TRBV12-4 - TGTACCAGCAACGACGGGGGATACAATGAGCAGTTCTTC CTSNDGGYNEQFF
TRBJ1-4 - TRBV14 - TGTGCCAGCAGCCAAGCGAACCATCTGGGGACTAATGAAAAACTGTTTTTT CASSQANHLGTNEKLFF
TRBJ1-2 once TRBV4-1 - TGCGCCAGCAGCCAAGTGGAGCAGGGATATGGCTACACCTTC CASSQVEQGYGYTF
TRBJ2-3 - TRBV5-1 - TGCGCCAGCAGCGTATCGTCCGAGGGGACGCAGTATTTT CASSVSSEGTQYF
TRBJ1-1 - TRBV10-3 - TGTGCCATCAGTGACAGTACGATGAACACTGAAGCTTTCTTT CAISDSTMNTEAFF
TRBJ2-7 - TRBV6-5 TRBD2 TGTGCCAGCAGTTTAGGACTAGAGGCTAACGAGCAGTACTTC CASSLGLEANEQYF
TRBJ2-7 - TRBV3-1 - TGTGCCGGCAGCCAGTGGGGTTTCGAGCAGTACTTC CAGSQWGFEQYF
TRBJ2-5 - TRBV5-1 TRBD2 TGCGCCAGCAGCTCAACTAGCGGGAGGCTTGGCAATGAGCAGTACTTC CASSSTSGRLGNEQYF
TRBJ2-3 few TRBV12-3/TRBV12-4 TRBD1 TGTGCCAGCAGTGCCGGGACAGGGGTTACAGATACGCAGTATTTT CASSAGTGVTDTQYF
TRBJ1-6 - TRBV12-3/TRBV12-4 TRBD1 TGTGCCAGCAGTCCAGGGACAGGGGGCGTAAATTCACCCCTCCACTTT CASSPGTGGVNSPLHF
TRBJ2-7 - TRBV12-3/TRBV12-4 - TGTGCCAGCAGTTTCGGTGTTCCCTCCTACTACGAGCAGTACTTC CASSFGVPSYYEQYF
TRBJ2-1 - TRBV20-1 TRBD2 TGCAGTGTAAGCGGGAGGGGCGAGCAGTTCTTC CSVSGRGEQFF
TRBJ2-1 - TRBV9 TRBD2 TGTGCCAGCAGCGGAAGCGGGAGGATCGCCTACAATGAGCAGTTCTTC CASSGSGRIAYNEQFF